Below, one TCR beta chain is given with its context. What it recognizes is unknown. The entry originates in a study of cytomegalovirus exposure and HLA in healthy donors. Germline-derived CDR1 and CDR2 are SGDLS and YYNGEE. CDR3 length: 14 residues. V was pared by 4 bases and J by 0 bases, with 8 bases between. Overall study findings and caveats: According to a subsequent analysis, TCR clusters from the first cohort were inclined to appear together in the roughly 120 validation repertoires. Among TCR sequences, most were rare, though some public TCRs appeared in many donors. Researchers reported that a few CMV-associated chains were confirmed in vitro as CMV antigen-specific.

The method was immunoSEQ multiplex PCR; TCRdb's version includes in-frame clones alone and lacks a portion of them. The sample includes 80,000 to 100,000 clones, around nine tenths of them seen just once. Sequenced input: PBMCs. This rearrangement joins TRBV9 to TRBJ1-3; the D gene is possibly TRBD1 (5 bases). This TCR derives from a woman under 40 in good health and CMV-seronegative. The CDR3 region is CASSSQVSGNTIYF. CDR3 nucleotides: TGTGCCAGCAGCTCACAGGTCTCTGGAAACACCATATATTTT.